The T cell receptor (beta chain) under discussion was sequenced for a study of blood T cell repertoires in COVID-19. About the research overall: Acute-phase and convalescent COVID-19 samples originated in the United States, Italy and Spain.

This clone was picked up a small number of times. The trim removed 6 bases at V and 2 bases at J, leaving 10 bases unmatched. The CDR3 length is 16 residues. CDR1 MGHRA and CDR2 YSYEKL come from the germline V gene. Original data processing: Amplification with reference gene primers provided the estimates of nucleated cell counts. Profiled with immunoSEQ multiplex PCR; TCRdb holds only in-frame clones, not every one. The V and J calls and clone size were taken over from that table, and D and trimming were inferred from the DNA. This table holds under 200,000 clones, roughly 70% found once. The source is a woman older than 75 with acute or convalescent COVID-19. Sequencing used peripheral blood. J is TRBJ2-1 and V is TRBV4-1; TRBD2 agrees at 7 bases. CDR3 amino acids: CASSPLASGAYNEQFF. CDR3 nucleotide sequence: TGCGCCAGCAGTCCTCTTGCTAGCGGAGCCTACAATGAGCAGTTCTTC.